This TCR beta chain comes out of a study of blood T cells in healthy people across ages. This clonotype was detected a few times. Its antigen remains unidentified. With 4 bases clipped from V and 5 bases from J, the junction kept 7 bases outside the gene matches. The germline V gene has CDR1 SEHNR and CDR2 FQNEAQ (reference sequence). The CDR3 runs to 16 residues. Primers used in a second PCR of roughly 7 to 11 cycles were a sample-barcoded 5' primer and a J-beta primer mix. One entry per CDR3 protein, called by TCRdb with MiXCR from the 5' RACE reads. Of roughly 2 million distinct CDR3 sequences listed, approximately 50% are singletons. Points from the study as a whole: As age increased, TCR beta diversity per million T cells fell in a roughly linear fashion. Unsorted PBMCs prevented conclusive naive versus antigen-experienced comparison. It was the long-lived donors that had more naive CD4+ cells and higher diversity than aged donors.

This sequence was found in a woman aged 40 to 49 in good health. This sequence joins TRBV7-9 and TRBJ2-7; 14 bases match TRBD2. What was sequenced was blood. The DNA for the CDR3 is TGTGCCAGCAGCTCGAGGGGGACTAGCGGGGGCCACGAGCAGTACTTC. This translates into CASSSRGTSGGHEQYF.